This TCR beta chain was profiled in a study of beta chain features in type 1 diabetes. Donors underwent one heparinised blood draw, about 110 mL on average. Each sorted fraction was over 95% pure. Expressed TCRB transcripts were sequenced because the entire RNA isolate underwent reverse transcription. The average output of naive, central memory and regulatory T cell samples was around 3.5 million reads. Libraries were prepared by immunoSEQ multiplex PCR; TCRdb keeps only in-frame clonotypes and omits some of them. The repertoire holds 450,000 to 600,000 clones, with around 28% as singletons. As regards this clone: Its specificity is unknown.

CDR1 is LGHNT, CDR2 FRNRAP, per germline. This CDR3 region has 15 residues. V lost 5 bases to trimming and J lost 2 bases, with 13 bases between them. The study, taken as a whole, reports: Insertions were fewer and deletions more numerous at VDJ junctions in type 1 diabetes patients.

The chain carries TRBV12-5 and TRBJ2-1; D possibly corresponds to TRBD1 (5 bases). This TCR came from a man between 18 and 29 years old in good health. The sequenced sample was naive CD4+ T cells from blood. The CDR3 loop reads CASGQTQETYNEQFF. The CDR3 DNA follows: TGTGCTAGTGGTCAGACACAGGAAACCTACAATGAGCAGTTCTTC.